A single sample gave rise to the 27 T cell receptor beta chains below, sequenced in a study of blood T cell repertoires in COVID-19. The repertoire was sequenced with immunoSEQ multiplex PCR; TCRdb's copy has only in-frame clones and lacks some. The top ten clones hold about 4% of a sample with 250,000 to 300,000 clones, around 84% of them seen once. Sequencing used PBMCs or T cells enriched from blood (not recorded which). These receptors came from a man aged 25-45 years with acute COVID-19.

The V gene is TRBV29-1, the J gene TRBJ2-5; maybe TRBD2 (6 bases). The CDR3 consists of 11 residues. Looked up from germline, CDR1 is SQVTM and CDR2 is ANQGSEA. Trimming left V 4 bases short and J 4 bases short, with 7 bases between. CDR3 nucleotides: TGCAGCGTTGCAGCGGGAGAGACCCAGTACTTC. It codes for CSVAAGETQYF.

This chain links TRBV5-1 with TRBJ1-1; D is perhaps TRBD1 (5 bases). Trimming took off 4 bases at V and 4 bases at J, with 14 bases between the two ends. Germline V lookup: CDR1 SGHRS, CDR2 YFSETQ. The CDR3 extends over 14 amino acids. In DNA form, the CDR3 reads TGCGCCAGCAGCGAAGGGGTTCCAAGCACTGAAGCTTTCTTT. Its protein is CASSEGVPSTEAFF.

The genes are TRBV3-1 (or the pseudogene TRBV3-2) and TRBJ2-5; 8 nucleotides match TRBD2. The CDR3 runs to 17 residues. Germline values: CDR1 LGHDT, CDR2 YNNKEL (reference sequence). Trimming took 3 bases from V and 1 from J; bases not matched to a gene: 10. CDR3 amino acids: CASSQADRGGFQETQYF. DNA of the CDR3: TGTGCCAGCAGCCAGGCTGACCGGGGGGGGTTCCAAGAGACCCAGTACTTC.

Written as DNA, the CDR3 is TGTGCCAGCAGCACCGCGACAGGGGCCCCCGGTGGCTACACCTTC. It yields the protein CASSTATGAPGGYTF. The chain is built from TRBV7-3 and TRBJ1-2, with 8 bases matching TRBD1. J lost 7 bases, V lost 5 bases, and 12 bases had no gene match. This CDR3 has 15 residues. Germline values: CDR1 SGHTA, CDR2 FQGTGA.

The J gene is TRBJ2-2, the V gene TRBV7-3, with D hard to call. V was trimmed by 3 bases and J by 4 bases, leaving 15 bases between them. Germline CDR1 reads SGHTA; CDR2 reads FQGTGA. This CDR3 has 16 residues. CDR3 sequence: CASSLGTTGVTGELFF. In nucleotides, the CDR3 is TGTGCCAGCAGCTTGGGTACTACCGGTGTCACCGGGGAGCTGTTTTTT.

In regard to this clone: The same CDR3 can be traced to other DNA sequences in this sample. V usage is TRBV11-3 and J usage is TRBJ2-2, with D hard to call. V lost 4 bases to trimming and J lost 5 bases, with 5 bases between them. The V gene's germline CDR1 is SGHNT and CDR2 YENEEA. This CDR3 has 12 amino acids. The DNA for the CDR3 is TGTGCCAGCAGCTCGCGAACCGGGGAGCTGTTTTTT. Translating it yields CASSSRTGELFF.

The chain joins TRBV19 to TRBJ2-5; TRBD1 is a possible D gene (5 bases). The germline gives CDR1 LNHDA, CDR2 SQIVND (reference sequence). V lost 3 bases and J 1 base, leaving 9 bases between the germline ends. This CDR3 region has 14 residues. CDR3 sequence (DNA): TGTGCCAGTAGTATCCCGGACATCCAAGAGACCCAGTACTTC. It codes for CASSIPDIQETQYF. The full variable domain, with the rest looked up from reference TRBV19 and TRBJ2-5, is DGGITQSPKYLFRKEGQNVTLSCEQNLNHDAMYWYRQDPGQGLRLIYYSQIVNDFQKGDIAEGYSVSREKKESFPLTVTSAQKNPTAFYLCASSIPDIQETQYFGPGTRLLVL.

The chain links TRBV29-1 to TRBJ1-5; no firm D call. Germline CDR1 and CDR2: SQVTM and ANQGSEA. CDR3 size: 14 residues. V was shortened by 6 bases and J by 1 base, with 13 bases between the two germline ends. DNA for the CDR3: TGCAGCGTAGTATTCGGAGAGAGCAATCAGCCCCAGCATTTT. This gives the protein CSVVFGESNQPQHF.

The J gene is TRBJ2-2, the V gene TRBV7-2; TRBD2 aligns across 7 bases. This CDR3 has 15 amino acids. Per the germline V gene, CDR1 is SGHTA and CDR2 is FQGNSA. V gave up 5 bases and J gave up 5 bases; unmatched junction bases: 8. The CDR3 here is CASSRGGRRTGELFF. CDR3 bases: TGTGCCAGCAGCCGCGGGGGTAGGAGAACCGGGGAGCTGTTTTTT.

This chain links TRBV28 with TRBJ1-5; a possible D gene is TRBD1 (5 bases). The CDR3 covers 17 residues. V lost 2 bases and J 5 bases, leaving 19 bases between the germline ends. Per the germline V gene, CDR1 is MDHEN and CDR2 is SYDVKM. Here the CDR3 DNA reads TGTGCCAGCAGTTTACTGGTCGGTCAGGGAGGTCATCAGCCCCAGCATTTT. Translating gives CASSLLVGQGGHQPQHF.

The rearrangement links TRBV7-2 to TRBJ2-1; 7 bases are shared with TRBD1. CDR3 length equals 14 residues. V gave up 2 bases and J gave up 8 bases; unmatched junction bases: 6. Germline values: CDR1 SGHTA, CDR2 FQGNSA. The CDR3: CASSLRGPIHEQFF. DNA of the CDR3: TGTGCCAGCAGCTTAAGGGGGCCTATCCATGAGCAGTTCTTC. Full variable domain (remainder filled in from reference TRBV7-2 and TRBJ2-1): GAGVSQSPSNKVTEKGKDVELRCDPISGHTALYWYRQSLGQGLEFLIYFQGNSAPDKSGLPSDRFSAERTGGSVSTLTIQRTQQEDSAVYLCASSLRGPIHEQFFGPGTRLTVL.

The J gene is TRBJ2-1, the V gene TRBV11-3; 9 nucleotides align to TRBD1. This CDR3 comprises 15 residues. Trimming took 5 bases from V and 5 from J; bases not matched to a gene: 7. In germline, CDR1 is SGHNT, CDR2 YENEEA. The CDR3, as DNA: TGTGCCAGCAGCATAACCGGGACAGGGCACAATGAGCAGTTCTTC. Its protein product is CASSITGTGHNEQFF.

The V gene is TRBV2, the J gene TRBJ1-1, with D possibly TRBD1 on 5 matching bases. Trimming removed 7 bases from V and 2 bases from J, with 11 bases in between. Germline V gene sequence: CDR1 SNHLY, CDR2 FYNNEI. The CDR3 covers 13 residues. The CDR3 loop reads CASNLRENTEAFF. CDR3 nucleotide sequence: TGTGCCAGCAATCTCAGGGAAAACACTGAAGCTTTCTTT.

The genes are TRBV30 and TRBJ1-6, with D maybe TRBD1 (5 bases). The CDR3 covers 14 residues. Germline V gives CDR1 GTSNPN, CDR2 SVGIG (reference sequence). V was shortened by 8 bases and J by 7 bases, with 18 bases between the two germline ends. CDR3 sequence reads: CARSGHERNSPLHF. CDR3 nucleotide sequence: TGTGCCCGTTCCGGACACGAGAGAAATTCACCCCTCCACTTT.

The sample holds many counts of this clone. The chain carries TRBV7-3 and TRBJ1-6, with 7 bases fitting TRBD1. CDR3 length: 14 residues. CDR1 is SGHTA, CDR2 FQGTGA, per germline. After removal of 6 bases from V and 6 bases from J, the junction contained 5 bases not matched to a gene. CDR3 protein: CASSPGTANSPLHF. The CDR3 nucleotides read TGTGCCAGCAGTCCCGGGACAGCTAATTCACCCCTCCACTTT.

The chain uses TRBV28 and TRBJ1-6; D might be TRBD1 (6 bases). The germline V gene has CDR1 MDHEN and CDR2 SYDVKM. V shed 6 bases and J shed 7 bases, with 16 bases lying between them. The CDR3 has 15 amino acids. CDR3: CASRINTGFNSPLHF. The CDR3 region has the DNA TGTGCCAGCAGGATTAACACAGGGTTCAATTCACCCCTCCACTTT.

The genes are TRBV6-5 and TRBJ2-7; 11 nucleotides agree with TRBD1. Trimming took 8 bases from V and 7 from J; bases not matched to a gene: 7. Germline values: CDR1 MNHEY, CDR2 SVGAGI. CDR3 size: 13 residues. CDR3 in amino acids: CASGQGAPREQYV. DNA for the CDR3: TGTGCCAGCGGACAGGGGGCGCCCCGGGAGCAGTACGTC.

The rearrangement joins TRBV6-5 to TRBJ2-5; weak D call: TRBD2 (5 bases). V dropped 9 bases and J dropped 4 bases, with 18 bases sitting between them. This CDR3 is built from 14 residues. Germline V lookup: CDR1 MNHEY, CDR2 SVGAGI. The chain's CDR3 is CASPAGLGAETQYF. The CDR3 bases are TGTGCCAGTCCGGCTGGTTTGGGAGCAGAGACCCAGTACTTC.

The CDR3 DNA follows: TGCGCCAGCAGCTTGGGGGACAGGGGAAGAGATGAGCAGTTCTTC. It translates to CASSLGDRGRDEQFF. The rearrangement uses TRBV5-1 and TRBJ2-1; 10 nucleotides line up with TRBD1. CDR1 is SGHRS and CDR2 is YFSETQ in the germline V gene. V lost 0 bases and J lost 8; bases outside the gene matches: 5. The CDR3 runs 15 residues.

This sequence joins TRBV19 and TRBJ2-1, with 11 nucleotides matching TRBD2. The trim removed 5 bases at V and 8 bases at J, leaving 11 bases unmatched. Germline V gives CDR1 LNHDA, CDR2 SQIVND (reference sequence). This CDR3 contains 16 residues. Here the CDR3 reads CASSLFTSGSKHEQFF. The CDR3 DNA reads TGTGCCAGTAGTCTCTTCACTAGCGGGAGTAAGCATGAGCAGTTCTTC.

The chain is built from TRBV11-1 and TRBJ2-3; possibly TRBD2 for D (6 bases). CDR3 length equals 15 residues. V was cut by 4 bases and J by 5 bases, with 16 bases left in between. Germline loops: CDR1 SGHAT, CDR2 FQDESV (reference sequence). CDR3 residues: CASSSPGLGGDTQYF. CDR3 sequence (DNA): TGTGCCAGCAGCTCCCCGGGACTGGGGGGAGATACGCAGTATTTT. The full variable domain, completed using reference TRBV11-1 and TRBJ2-3, is EAEVAQSPRYKITEKSQAVAFWCDPISGHATLYWYRQILGQGPELLVQFQDESVVDDSQLPKDRFSAERLKGVDSTLKIQPAELGDSAMYLCASSSPGLGGDTQYFGPGTRLTVL.

V usage is TRBV24-1 and J usage is TRBJ2-1, with D uncertain. Germline assignment: CDR1 KGHDR and CDR2 SFDVKD. Trimming removed 4 bases from V and 5 bases from J, with 14 bases in between. The CDR3 covers 15 residues. CDR3 in DNA: TGTGCCACCAGTGACTACCGAGAGTCCCACAATGAGCAGTTCTTC. Encoded protein: CATSDYRESHNEQFF.

This chain links TRBV7-9 with TRBJ2-1, with 8 positions matching TRBD1. The V and J ends lost 5 bases and 2 bases, in that order; junction bases with no gene match: 5. Germline V gives CDR1 SEHNR, CDR2 FQNEAQ (reference sequence). The CDR3 spans 15 residues. The DNA for the CDR3 is TGTGCCAGCAGCGGGCAGACAGGGGCCTACAATGAGCAGTTCTTC. Translation: CASSGQTGAYNEQFF.

The V gene is TRBV10-1, the J gene TRBJ2-1; 11 bases are a match to TRBD1. Germline CDR1 and CDR2: WNHNN and SYGVQD (reference sequence). Trimming cost V 5 bases and J 4 bases; bases outside gene matches: 1. The CDR3 is made up of 14 amino acids. The CDR3 here is CASSRDRGYNEQFF. Written as DNA, the CDR3 is TGCGCCAGCAGTAGGGACAGGGGGTACAATGAGCAGTTCTTC.

The V gene is TRBV6-5, the J gene TRBJ1-2; TRBD1 is a possible D gene (6 bases). V was shortened by 6 bases and J by 4 bases, with 12 bases between the two germline ends. Germline CDR1 MNHEY, CDR2 SVGAGI. This CDR3 is built from 13 residues. This chain's CDR3 is CASRIQGAYGYTF. CDR3 coding DNA: TGTGCCAGCAGGATACAGGGTGCCTATGGCTACACCTTC.

V gene TRBV19 combines with J gene TRBJ1-5, with TRBD1 matching over 12 bases. Unmatched junction bases numbered 9, after V lost 5 bases and J lost 4 bases. This CDR3 contains 17 residues. CDR1 is LNHDA, CDR2 SQIVND, per germline (reference sequence). For the CDR3, the DNA is TGTGCCAGTAGTTTTCGCCCGGGACAGGGGGCAAATCAGCCCCAGCATTTT. Its protein product is CASSFRPGQGANQPQHF. The full variable domain, with the rest looked up from reference TRBV19 and TRBJ1-5, is DGGITQSPKYLFRKEGQNVTLSCEQNLNHDAMYWYRQDPGQGLRLIYYSQIVNDFQKGDIAEGYSVSREKKESFPLTVTSAQKNPTAFYLCASSFRPGQGANQPQHFGDGTRLSIL.

The chain carries TRBV7-2 and TRBJ1-4, with D tentatively TRBD1 (5 bases). This CDR3 is built from 16 residues. V shed 2 bases and J shed 7 bases, with 17 bases lying between them. The germline gives CDR1 SGHTA, CDR2 FQGNSA. The CDR3 DNA follows: TGTGCCAGCAGCTTAATCCGGACACCTCAAGGTGAAAAACTGTTTTTT. As protein: CASSLIRTPQGEKLFF.